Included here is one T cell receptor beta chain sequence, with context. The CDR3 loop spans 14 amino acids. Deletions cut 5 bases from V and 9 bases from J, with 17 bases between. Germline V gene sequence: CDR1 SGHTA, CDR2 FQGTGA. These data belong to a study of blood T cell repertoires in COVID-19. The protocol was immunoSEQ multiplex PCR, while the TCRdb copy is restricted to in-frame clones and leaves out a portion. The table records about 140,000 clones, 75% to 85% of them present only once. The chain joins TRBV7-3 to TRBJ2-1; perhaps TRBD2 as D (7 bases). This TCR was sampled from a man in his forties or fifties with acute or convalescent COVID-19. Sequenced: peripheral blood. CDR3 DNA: TGTGCCAGCAGCCGCGCGGGGGCCGGGGGTGAGCAGTTCTTC. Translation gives CASSRAGAGGEQFF.